This T cell receptor (beta chain) stems from a study of shared clonotypes between healthy human individuals. Study details: The plates for each donor numbered three CD4 naive, three CD4 memory, two CD8 naive and one CD8 memory. Whole-study findings and limits: The sharing of 5% to 6.5% of naive CD4 clonotypes was seen across a handful of donors.

On this clone: What it binds is unknown. The same CDR3 also results from other DNA sequences found in this sample.

Subsets obtained from CD4+ cells comprised CD45RA+ naive and CD45RA-negative memory cells. Sequencing used immunoSEQ multiplex PCR; TCRdb keeps in-frame clones, though not all of them. The data hold 2 million to 3 million clones, with more than 85% observed a single time. The CDR3 consists of 13 residues. Germline loops: CDR1 MDHEN, CDR2 SYDVKM. The V end lost 2 bases, the J end lost 1 base, and 6 bases lay between the germline ends. This clonotype originated in a man between 18 and 35 years old in good health. Some clones in this sample may be carry-over from other donors' samples. Sequenced input: naive CD4+ T cells from PBMCs. Subset described: CD45RA+ positively selected. The genes are TRBV28 and TRBJ2-7; D perhaps matches TRBD2 (5 bases). The CDR3 DNA reads as TGTGCCAGCAGTTTAGGCGGGTCCTACGAGCAGTACTTC. Translating it yields CASSLGGSYEQYF.